The next 9 T cell receptor beta chains were all read from a single sample in a study of Ad26.COV2.S vaccination and SARS-CoV-2 variants (dated by TCRdb to about 2021). Libraries were prepared through the immunoSEQ multiplex PCR assay. This immuneACCESS table, as held by TCRdb, lists in-frame sequences with V and J called but not all clones. Of the missing ones, under half trace to an unresolved V gene in checked studies; the others have no known cause. The table for this sample lists a few hundred thousand clones; around 89% of them were counted only once. The top ten hold over 1.5% of the sample. This specimen's treatment or condition label, interpreted: around 19 received Ad26.COV2.S at low or high dose, single or two shots; several received placebo; per-sample allocation not given. For vaccine and placebo recipients, the sequenced repertoires came from samples collected on day 63 after the first injection.

The sequences come from peripheral blood, collected in a trial of Ad26.COV2.S vaccine versus placebo. The receptor set was obtained from a person between 18 and 60 years old who received the Ad26.COV2.S COVID-19 vaccine or a placebo.

The chain combines TRBV6-5 with TRBJ2-3; D possibly corresponds to TRBD1 (6 bases). Looked up from germline, CDR1 is MNHEY and CDR2 is SVGAGI. This CDR3 contains 15 residues. V lost 6 bases, J lost 1 base, and 14 bases lay in between. The CDR3 is CASSQGNGRTDTQYF. CDR3 sequence (DNA): TGTGCCAGCAGCCAGGGGAATGGGCGCACAGATACGCAGTATTTT.

The genes are TRBV19 and TRBJ2-2; D is possibly TRBD1 (7 bases). The germline CDR1 and CDR2 sequences are LNHDA and SQIVND (reference sequence). V lost 6 bases to trimming and J lost 4 bases, with 15 bases between them. The CDR3 consists of 15 residues. Here the CDR3 DNA reads TGTGCCAGTAGACACGGGACAGCGGGCACCGGGGAGCTGTTTTTT. Translated, it gives CASRHGTAGTGELFF.

The rearrangement uses TRBV10-1 and TRBJ1-2; D not resolved. Germline-derived CDR1 and CDR2 are WNHNN and SYGVQD (reference sequence). The CDR3 consists of 15 residues. V dropped 5 bases and J dropped 8 bases, with 21 bases sitting between them. CDR3 bases: TGCGCCAGCAGTTACGACGGTGCAGACAAGAAGGGCTACACCTTC. It codes for CASSYDGADKKGYTF.

The CDR3 protein is CASRGTGTQPQHF. In DNA, the CDR3 is TGTGCCAGCAGGGGCACAGGGACTCAGCCCCAGCATTTT. The chain links TRBV28 to TRBJ1-5, with D possibly matching TRBD1 (6 bases). There are 13 residues in the CDR3. The germline gives CDR1 MDHEN, CDR2 SYDVKM. The V end lost 6 bases, the J end lost 6 bases, and 12 bases lay between the germline ends.

V usage is TRBV28 and J usage is TRBJ2-5; maybe TRBD1 (6 bases). The CDR3 has 16 amino acids. V lost 3 bases and J 1 base, leaving 15 bases between the germline ends. CDR1 is MDHEN, CDR2 SYDVKM, per germline. CDR3 bases: TGTGCCAGCAGTTTCAGTCCCACAGGGATCCAAGAGACCCAGTACTTC. Encoded protein: CASSFSPTGIQETQYF.

The chain carries TRBV24-1 and TRBJ2-1, with D possibly matching TRBD2 (6 bases). The germline gives CDR1 KGHDR, CDR2 SFDVKD. This CDR3 is 14 amino acids long. The V end lost 12 bases, the J end lost 2 bases, and 16 bases lay between the germline ends. The CDR3: CASAGTATYNEQFF. The CDR3 DNA reads TGTGCCTCCGCCGGGACTGCGACCTACAATGAGCAGTTCTTC.

V is TRBV28 and J is TRBJ2-2, with 7 bases fitting TRBD1. CDR3 length equals 13 residues. V shed 9 bases and J 4 bases; nucleotides not matched to a gene: 5. CDR1 and CDR2 from the germline V gene are MDHEN and SYDVKM. In nucleotides, the CDR3 is TGTGCCAGTAACAGGGGTGGCACCGGGGAGCTGTTTTTT. It translates to CASNRGGTGELFF.

J is TRBJ1-5 and V is TRBV5-6; D possibly corresponds to TRBD1 (5 bases). From germline, CDR1 is SGHDT and CDR2 YYEEEE. There are 15 residues in the CDR3. V dropped 3 bases and J dropped 5 bases, with 15 bases sitting between them. The CDR3 DNA sequence: TGTGCCAGCAGCTCCGAGACAGAACCGTATCAGCCCCAGCATTTT. It is translated as CASSSETEPYQPQHF.

This clone was detected once. The chain is built from TRBV10-3 and TRBJ2-7, with D hard to call. The CDR3 spans 14 residues. The ends were cut back, 4 bases at V and 3 bases at J, with 13 bases in the middle. The germline CDR1 and CDR2 sequences are ENHRY and SYGVKD. The CDR3 DNA is TGTGCCATCAGTGGGTCTGACCGCCTCTACGAGCAGTACTTC. The encoded protein is CAISGSDRLYEQYF.